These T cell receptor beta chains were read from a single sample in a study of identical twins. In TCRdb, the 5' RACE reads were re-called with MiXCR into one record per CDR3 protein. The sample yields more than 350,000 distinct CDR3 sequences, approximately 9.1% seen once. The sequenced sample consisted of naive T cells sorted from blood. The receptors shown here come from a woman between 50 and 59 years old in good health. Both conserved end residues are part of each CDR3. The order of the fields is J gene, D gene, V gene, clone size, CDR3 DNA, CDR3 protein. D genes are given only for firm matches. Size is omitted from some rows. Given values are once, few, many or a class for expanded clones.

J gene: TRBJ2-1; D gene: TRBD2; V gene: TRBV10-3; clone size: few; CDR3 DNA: TGTGCCATCAGTGCGGGACTAGACTATTACAATGAGCAGTTCTTC; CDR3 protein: CAISAGLDYYNEQFF
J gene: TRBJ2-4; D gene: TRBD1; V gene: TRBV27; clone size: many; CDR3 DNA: TGTGCCAGCACCCCTCGTGGGACAGGGGGCTGGAAAAACATTCAGTACTTC; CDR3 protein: CASTPRGTGGWKNIQYF
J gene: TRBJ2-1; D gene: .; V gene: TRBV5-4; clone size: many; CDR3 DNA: TGTGCCAGCATCGCCGGGCCAGGGGCCTACAATGAGCAGTTCTTC; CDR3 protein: CASIAGPGAYNEQFF
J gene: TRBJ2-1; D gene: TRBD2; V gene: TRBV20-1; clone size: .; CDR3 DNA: TGCAGTGCTAGATTTGCGGGAGTGGGTAATGAGCAGTTCTTC; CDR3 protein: CSARFAGVGNEQFF
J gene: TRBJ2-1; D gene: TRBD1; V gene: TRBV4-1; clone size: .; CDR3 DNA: TGCGCCAGCAGCCAAGAGCTGCAAGGACAGGGAAAAGAGTTCTTC; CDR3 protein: CASSQELQGQGKEFF
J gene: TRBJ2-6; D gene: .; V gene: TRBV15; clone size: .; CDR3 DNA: TGTGCCACCAGCGACGGAGGTTTGGCGGACAACGTCCTGACTTTC; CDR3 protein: CATSDGGLADNVLTF
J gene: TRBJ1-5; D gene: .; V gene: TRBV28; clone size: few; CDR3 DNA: TGTGCCAGCAGCATTACCGGGACGGCACGTCTGCCCCAGCATTTT; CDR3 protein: CASSITGTARLPQHF
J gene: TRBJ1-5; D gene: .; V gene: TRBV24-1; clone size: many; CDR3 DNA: TGTGCCACCCTCTCTGAATTAAGGAATCAGCCCCAGCATTTT; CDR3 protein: CATLSELRNQPQHF
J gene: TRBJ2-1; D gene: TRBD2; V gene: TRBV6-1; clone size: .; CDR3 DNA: TGTGCCAGCAGCCCTCAAGCGGGAGGTACGGGTCGAGATGAGCAGTTCTTC; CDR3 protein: CASSPQAGGTGRDEQFF
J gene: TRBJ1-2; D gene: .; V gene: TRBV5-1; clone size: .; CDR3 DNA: TGCGCCAGCAGCTTGGACGGGGGGGCTAATGGCTACACCTTC; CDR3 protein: CASSLDGGANGYTF
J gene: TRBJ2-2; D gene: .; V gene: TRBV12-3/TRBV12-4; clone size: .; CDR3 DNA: TGTGCCAGCAGCCCCTTGTGGAACAGGGCGAACACCGGGGAGCTGTTTTTT; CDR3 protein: CASSPLWNRANTGELFF
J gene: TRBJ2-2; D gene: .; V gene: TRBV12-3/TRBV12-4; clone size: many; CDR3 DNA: TGTGCCAGCAGTTTCGGGTCCGGGGAGCTGTTTTTT; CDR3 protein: CASSFGSGELFF
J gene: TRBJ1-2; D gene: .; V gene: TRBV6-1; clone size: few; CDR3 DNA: TGTGCCAGCAGCCAGGCAGGGGAAAACTATGGCTACACCTTC; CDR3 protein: CASSQAGENYGYTF
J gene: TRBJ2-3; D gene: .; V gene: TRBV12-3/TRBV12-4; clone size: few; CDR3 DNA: TGTGCCAGCAGCCAAGACAGGGACTACACAGATACGCAGTATTTT; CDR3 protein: CASSQDRDYTDTQYF
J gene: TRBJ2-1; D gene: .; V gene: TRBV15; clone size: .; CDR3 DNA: TGTGCCACCAGCAGCGGGACGGCGAAACCCAATGAGCAGTTCTTC; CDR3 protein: CATSSGTAKPNEQFF
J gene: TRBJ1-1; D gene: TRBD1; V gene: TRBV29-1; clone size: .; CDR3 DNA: TGCAGCGTCGCTCAGGGGGCTACGAACACTGAAGCTTTCTTT; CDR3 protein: CSVAQGATNTEAFF
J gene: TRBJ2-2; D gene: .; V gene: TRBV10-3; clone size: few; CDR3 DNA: TGTGCCATCAGTGGACTCCGGGACGGGGAGCTGTTTTTT; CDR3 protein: CAISGLRDGELFF
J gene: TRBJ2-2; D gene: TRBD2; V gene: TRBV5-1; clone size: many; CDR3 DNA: TGCGCCAGCAACCAATCACCAGCGGGAGCTGCCGGGGAGCTGTTTTTT; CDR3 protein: CASNQSPAGAAGELFF
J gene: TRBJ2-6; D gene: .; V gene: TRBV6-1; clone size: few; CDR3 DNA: TGTGCCAGCAAGGACAGTATCTCTGGGGCCAACGTCCTGACTTTC; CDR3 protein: CASKDSISGANVLTF
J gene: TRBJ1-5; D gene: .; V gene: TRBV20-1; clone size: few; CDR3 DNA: TGCAGTGCTAGAGTCACAGGGACTCAGCCCCAGCATTTT; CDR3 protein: CSARVTGTQPQHF